This T cell receptor beta chain was obtained from a study of blood T cell repertoires in COVID-19. Turning to the study itself: T cells, B-cell-depleted T cells, or PBMCs provided the cDNA or gDNA that served as material.

Looked up from germline, CDR1 is MNHEY and CDR2 is SVGAGI. The CDR3 is made up of 13 amino acids. The V gene end was trimmed by 6 bases and the J gene end by 4 bases; junction bases not matched to a gene: 4. Original processing methods: Researchers report that nucleated cell counts were estimated from reference gene primer amplification. Only in-frame clones appear in the TCRdb table, and some are missing; sequencing was by immunoSEQ multiplex PCR. V and J calls and clone size are given by that table; D and trimming were obtained from the DNA. The table lists over 120,000 clones, 84% of them singletons, with more than 40% in the top ten.

The sequence derives from a human donor in a cohort sampled during active COVID-19. This chain connects TRBV6-5 to TRBJ1-2; 8 nucleotides match TRBD1. Sequencing input: peripheral blood. CDR3 DNA sequence: TGTGCCAGCAGCCTTACAGGGGGCTATGGCTACACCTTC. Its translation is CASSLTGGYGYTF.